One and the same sample provided the 32 T cell receptor beta chains below, sequenced in a study of T cells in tuberculosis. Sequenced by immunoSEQ multiplex PCR; TCRdb stores in-frame clones only, minus some. Of some 60,000 clones in the sample, about four fifths were seen once. Sorting used thawed, overnight-rested PBMC stained with anti-CD3, a viability dye and GMM-loaded CD1B tetramer. The lipid loaded on the CD1B tetramers was C32 glucose monomycolate from Rhodococcus equi. Material for sequencing was CD1b-GMM tetramer-negative cells sorted from PBMCs. The receptors derive from an adult woman with latent tuberculosis.

The rearrangement links TRBV5-1 to TRBJ1-1, with 12 nucleotides matching TRBD1. Germline loops: CDR1 SGHRS, CDR2 YFSETQ. The V and J ends lost 4 bases and 6 bases, in that order; junction bases with no gene match: 16. CDR3 size: 18 residues. The CDR3 region is CASSTGTGGVGFPPEAFF. The DNA of the CDR3 is TGCGCCAGCAGCACCGGGACAGGGGGCGTAGGCTTTCCCCCTGAAGCTTTCTTT.

Only a few counts were recorded for this clone. The chain is built from TRBV28 and TRBJ2-1, with a tentative D call TRBD2 (6 bases). Germline values: CDR1 MDHEN, CDR2 SYDVKM. The CDR3 loop spans 16 amino acids. With 1 base removed from V and 6 bases from J, the gap between germline ends came to 16 bases. In nucleotides, the CDR3 is TGTGCCAGCAGTTTATATGGGGCGCGGGGACGCAATGAGCAGTTCTTC. As protein: CASSLYGARGRNEQFF.

The rearrangement uses TRBV2 and TRBJ2-7; perhaps TRBD1 as D (5 bases). Per germline, CDR1 SNHLY and CDR2 FYNNEI. The CDR3 spans 14 residues. Trimming took off 10 bases at V and 0 bases at J, with 16 bases between the two ends. CDR3 bases: TGTGCCACCCAGGACGGTCAGGGCTCCTACGAGCAGTACTTC. Translated, it gives CATQDGQGSYEQYF.

This rearrangement joins TRBV6-6 to TRBJ2-1; 13 bases are a match to TRBD2. Germline loops: CDR1 MNHNY, CDR2 SVGAGI (reference sequence). Trimming at V came to 5 bases and at J to 10 bases, leaving 8 bases not matched to a gene. The CDR3 covers 15 residues. Here the CDR3 reads CASSLGLAGKNEQFF. CDR3 nucleotide sequence: TGTGCCAGCAGTCTGGGACTAGCGGGAAAGAACGAGCAGTTCTTC.

The CDR3 coding sequence is TGTGCCAGCAGCGTAGGTCAGGACACTGAAGCTTTCTTT. Amino acid sequence: CASSVGQDTEAFF. The chain joins TRBV9 to TRBJ1-1; no clear D. Germline V lookup: CDR1 SGDLS, CDR2 YYNGEE. V dropped 0 bases and J dropped 3 bases, with 6 bases sitting between them. This CDR3 is built from 13 residues.

The sample holds one count of this clone. This chain links TRBV28 with TRBJ1-1, with a tentative D call TRBD1 (5 bases). Germline-derived CDR1 and CDR2 are MDHEN and SYDVKM. Trimming shortened V by 3 bases and J by 6 bases, and 14 bases separated the two germline ends. This CDR3 contains 14 residues. The CDR3: CASSFIGERAEAFF. CDR3 nucleotide sequence: TGTGCCAGCAGTTTTATAGGGGAACGGGCTGAAGCTTTCTTT. Full variable domain (remainder filled in from reference TRBV28 and TRBJ1-1): DVKVTQSSRYLVKRTGEKVFLECVQDMDHENMFWYRQDPGLGLRLIYFSYDVKMKEKGDIPEGYSVSREKKERFSLILESASTNQTSMYLCASSFIGERAEAFFGQGTRLTVV.

This chain uses TRBV9 with TRBJ2-5, with D possibly matching TRBD1 (5 bases). V lost 1 base to trimming and J lost 3 bases, with 10 bases between them. Per the germline V gene, CDR1 is SGDLS and CDR2 is YYNGEE. This CDR3 has 14 residues. CDR3: CASSVRGREETQYF. The CDR3 region has the DNA TGTGCCAGCAGCGTAAGGGGCAGGGAAGAGACCCAGTACTTC.

This clone was seen only once. V gene TRBV7-6 combines with J gene TRBJ2-2, with TRBD1 matching 7 bases. The CDR3 is made up of 13 amino acids. Germline assignment: CDR1 SGHVS and CDR2 FNYEAQ. With V trimmed by 5 bases and J by 6 bases, 3 bases remained unmatched. In DNA, the CDR3 is TGTGCCAGCAGCACTACAGGGGCCGGGGAGCTGTTTTTT. Protein sequence: CASSTTGAGELFF.

Comment on this clone: The same CDR3 can be traced to other DNA sequences in this sample. V usage is TRBV4-2 and J usage is TRBJ2-3; 8 bases are a match to TRBD2. The CDR3 spans 12 residues. V dropped 4 bases and J dropped 6; count of bases not matched to a gene: 0. Germline CDR1 is LGHNA and CDR2 is YNFKEQ. The CDR3 loop reads CASSPGGDTQYF. The CDR3 DNA sequence: TGTGCCAGCAGCCCGGGGGGGGATACGCAGTATTTT.

This chain links TRBV18 with TRBJ2-2; D might be TRBD1 (5 bases). V lost 6 bases and J 1 base, leaving 21 bases between the germline ends. The CDR3 extends over 18 amino acids. Looked up from germline, CDR1 is KGHSH and CDR2 is LQKENI. CDR3 sequence reads: CASSINTPLRGNTGELFF. The CDR3 DNA sequence: TGTGCCAGCTCGATTAACACGCCACTTAGGGGGAACACCGGGGAGCTGTTTTTT.

V and J are TRBV4-3 and TRBJ2-1; tentatively, D is TRBD2 (6 bases). Deletions cut 1 base from V and 4 bases from J, with 14 bases between. The CDR3 loop spans 16 amino acids. Germline CDR1 reads LGHNA; CDR2 reads YSLEER. CDR3: CASSQAPHGGYNEQFF. The CDR3 DNA reads TGCGCCAGCAGCCAAGCCCCCCACGGAGGGTACAATGAGCAGTTCTTC.

V usage is TRBV5-1 and J usage is TRBJ2-7; unclear D gene. The CDR3 sequence is 13 residues long. V gave up 1 base and J gave up 3 bases, with 8 bases separating them. The germline V gene has CDR1 SGHRS and CDR2 YFSETQ. CDR3 DNA: TGCGCCAGCAGCTTGAACGGAGACTACGAGCAGTACTTC. Translated, it gives CASSLNGDYEQYF. Supplemented by reference TRBV5-1 and TRBJ2-7, the full variable domain reads KAGVTQTPRYLIKTRGQQVTLSCSPISGHRSVSWYQQTPGQGLQFLFEYFSETQRNKGNFPGRFSGRQFSNSRSEMNVSTLELGDSALYLCASSLNGDYEQYFGPGTRLTVT.

The rearrangement links TRBV6-1 to TRBJ1-6, with D uncertain. Germline CDR1 is MNHNS and CDR2 is SASEGT. Trimming took 5 bases from V and 8 from J, leaving 10 bases between them. The CDR3 loop spans 13 amino acids. In nucleotides, the CDR3 is TGTGCCAGCAGTTCCGAGGCAGATTCACCCCTCCACTTT. The encoded protein is CASSSEADSPLHF.

This clone has just a few counts. V usage is TRBV12-2 and J usage is TRBJ1-2; TRBD1 was called by the table and not checked on the DNA. TRBV12-2 corresponds to a pseudogene. This CDR3 is built from 15 residues. CDR3 coding DNA: TGTGCAAGTCGAGCCCAGGTGACAGAACCCTATGGCTACACCTTC. It codes for CASRAQVTEPYGYTF.

Points on this clone: Other DNA sequences within the sample encode an identical CDR3. The chain is built from TRBV7-2 and TRBJ2-7; 11 positions agree with TRBD2. From germline, CDR1 is SGHTA and CDR2 FQGNSA. The trim removed 4 bases at V and 4 bases at J, leaving 9 bases unmatched. The CDR3 runs 16 residues. The CDR3 here is CASSWGLAGGGYEQYF. The CDR3 coding sequence is TGTGCCAGCAGCTGGGGCCTAGCGGGGGGAGGTTACGAGCAGTACTTC.

This clone has only a few counts. The chain recombines TRBV10-2 with TRBJ2-2, with a tentative D call TRBD2 (6 bases). The CDR3 length is 14 residues. Germline CDR1 is WSHSY and CDR2 is SAAADI. Trimming removed 6 bases at V and 5 bases at J, with 13 bases between. CDR3 in DNA: TGCGCCAGCAGCGGGAGTAAGAGGACCGGGGAGCTGTTTTTT. This translates into CASSGSKRTGELFF.

The genes are TRBV5-4 and TRBJ1-1; possible D gene TRBD1, 5 bases. With 2 bases removed from V and 2 bases from J, the gap between germline ends came to 13 bases. Per the germline V gene, CDR1 is SGHNT and CDR2 is YYREEE (reference sequence). CDR3 size: 15 residues. The CDR3 loop is CASSFSQGGNTEAFF. The CDR3 DNA sequence: TGTGCCAGCAGCTTCTCTCAGGGAGGCAACACTGAAGCTTTCTTT.

This rearrangement joins TRBV28 to TRBJ2-7; the match to TRBD1 covers 7 bases. Germline V lookup: CDR1 MDHEN, CDR2 SYDVKM. The CDR3 contains 13 residues. Trimming cost V 5 bases and J 3 bases; bases outside gene matches: 4. The CDR3, as DNA: TGTGCCAGCAGTCCGACAGGGCTCTACGAGCAGTACTTC. Translation: CASSPTGLYEQYF.

The J gene is TRBJ2-7, the V gene TRBV18; 8 bases agree with TRBD1. V dropped 3 bases and J dropped 2; count of bases not matched to a gene: 6. The CDR3 loop spans 15 amino acids. The germline gives CDR1 KGHSH, CDR2 LQKENI. The CDR3 region is CASSPQGTGPYEQYF. Here the CDR3 DNA reads TGTGCCAGCTCACCCCAGGGGACAGGTCCCTACGAGCAGTACTTC.

V gene TRBV18 combines with J gene TRBJ2-3; 7 bases match TRBD1. This CDR3 has 16 amino acids. Germline V gives CDR1 KGHSH, CDR2 LQKENI. Trimming cost V 4 bases and J 1 base; bases outside gene matches: 8. For the CDR3, the DNA is TGTGCCAGCTCACTTACAGGACAGGTTGGCACAGATACGCAGTATTTT. This sequence encodes CASSLTGQVGTDTQYF.

In its sample, this clone was seen once. V and J are TRBV30 and TRBJ1-1, with D unresolved. The CDR3 has 16 amino acids. CDR1 is GTSNPN, CDR2 SVGIG, per germline (reference sequence). V was clipped by 0 bases and J by 4 bases, with 18 bases between them. CDR3 amino acids: CAWSVPYSGEGTEAFF. The CDR3 bases are TGTGCCTGGAGTGTCCCGTACTCCGGAGAGGGCACTGAAGCTTTCTTT.

The chain couples TRBV30 to TRBJ1-2, with 7 bases that match TRBD1. CDR3 length equals 14 residues. The trim removed 3 bases at V and 8 bases at J, leaving 12 bases unmatched. Germline CDR1 is GTSNPN and CDR2 is SVGIG (reference sequence). The CDR3 sequence: CAWRKNPLQGGYTF. CDR3 in DNA: TGTGCCTGGAGGAAAAACCCGTTACAGGGGGGCTACACCTTC.

The chain is built from TRBV30 and TRBJ1-4; 7 bases agree with TRBD1. Trimming removed 2 bases from V and 7 bases from J; junction bases left unmatched: 7. Germline loops: CDR1 GTSNPN, CDR2 SVGIG (reference sequence). The CDR3 runs to 14 residues. This CDR3 reads CAWSSDRVGEKLFF. The CDR3 nucleotides are TGTGCCTGGAGTTCTGACAGGGTCGGTGAAAAACTGTTTTTT.

The chain combines TRBV29-1 with TRBJ1-1, with D maybe TRBD1 (5 bases). The V gene lost 7 bases and the J gene lost 7 bases, with 19 bases spanning the gap. The CDR3 loop spans 13 amino acids. CDR1 is SQVTM and CDR2 is ANQGSEA in the germline V gene. The CDR3 loop reads CSAVRTSEDEAFF. CDR3 nucleotides: TGCAGCGCGGTCCGGACAAGCGAGGATGAAGCTTTCTTT. Full variable domain (rest looked up from reference TRBV29-1 and TRBJ1-1): SAVISQKPSRDICQRGTSLTIQCQVDSQVTMMFWYRQQPGQSLTLIATANQGSEATYESGFVIDKFPISRPNLTFSTLTVSNMSPEDSSIYLCSAVRTSEDEAFFGQGTRLTVV.

The CDR3 loop reads CASIWTGYPAEQYF. For the CDR3, the DNA is TGTGCCAGCATTTGGACAGGGTATCCCGCCGAGCAGTACTTC. The chain has TRBV6-1 and TRBJ2-7, with TRBD1 identical over 8 bases. The CDR3 has 14 residues. From germline, CDR1 is MNHNS and CDR2 SASEGT. V gave up 7 bases and J gave up 6 bases; unmatched junction bases: 11.

This clone came up once. The chain uses TRBV28 and TRBJ1-5; the D gene is possibly TRBD1 (5 bases). Germline V lookup: CDR1 MDHEN, CDR2 SYDVKM. The CDR3 has 14 amino acids. Deletions cut 6 bases from V and 9 bases from J, with 18 bases between. The CDR3 reads CASSPPRGTRPQHF. CDR3 bases: TGTGCCAGCAGCCCTCCCCGGGGGACCCGGCCCCAGCATTTT.

The chain combines TRBV29-1 with TRBJ1-3; weak D call: TRBD1 (5 bases). This CDR3 region has 12 residues. Between the trimmed V and J ends, which lost 2 bases and 8 bases, there was a span of 10 bases. Germline CDR1 is SQVTM and CDR2 is ANQGSEA. As DNA, the CDR3 is TGCAGCGTTGAACCGGGAGGGGACACCATATATTTT. This codes for CSVEPGGDTIYF.

This clone was observed a handful of times. The chain couples TRBV7-2 to TRBJ2-1; D is uncertain. Germline V gives CDR1 SGHTA, CDR2 FQGNSA. The ends were cut back, 1 base at V and 6 bases at J, with 13 bases in the middle. This CDR3 is built from 15 residues. The CDR3 DNA reads as TGTGCCAGCAGCTTAGATGGCCCCGCAACCAATGAGCAGTTCTTC. This translates into CASSLDGPATNEQFF.

The chain joins TRBV2 to TRBJ2-3; TRBD1 might be the D (5 bases). The germline V and J ends were trimmed by 8 bases and 5 bases, with 20 bases remaining between them. The germline V gene encodes CDR1 SNHLY and CDR2 FYNNEI. The CDR3 sequence is 15 residues long. CDR3: CASSATVPPGDTQYF. CDR3 in DNA: TGTGCCAGCTCGGCGACAGTCCCCCCAGGAGATACGCAGTATTTT.

The rearrangement links TRBV11-2 to TRBJ2-1; D is undetermined. The CDR3 extends over 12 amino acids. The germline V and J ends were trimmed by 5 bases and 4 bases, with 6 bases remaining between them. CDR1 is SGHAT, CDR2 FQNNGV, per germline. The CDR3 sequence is CASSRYYNEQFF. For the CDR3, the DNA is TGTGCCAGCAGCCGTTATTACAATGAGCAGTTCTTC. The whole variable domain, filled in from reference TRBV11-2 and TRBJ2-1, reads EAGVAQSPRYKIIEKRQSVAFWCNPISGHATLYWYQQILGQGPKLLIQFQNNGVVDDSQLPKDRFSAERLKGVDSTLKIQPAKLEDSAVYLCASSRYYNEQFFGPGTRLTVL.

The chain is built from TRBV30 and TRBJ2-7; 10 nucleotides line up with TRBD2. Per the germline V gene, CDR1 is GTSNPN and CDR2 is SVGIG (reference sequence). This CDR3 spans 13 amino acids. V gave up 2 bases and J gave up 5 bases; unmatched junction bases: 3. The CDR3 nucleotides read TGTGCCTGGAGTACAGCGGGAGGGCACGAGCAGTACTTC. Translating gives CAWSTAGGHEQYF.

The chain uses TRBV29-1 and TRBJ1-1; tentative D call: TRBD1 (6 bases). The germline CDR1 and CDR2 sequences are SQVTM and ANQGSEA. Trimming shortened V by 7 bases and J by 0 bases, and 9 bases separated the two germline ends. This CDR3 is built from 12 residues. The CDR3: CSADRLNTEAFF. CDR3 sequence (DNA): TGCAGCGCTGACAGGCTGAACACTGAAGCTTTCTTT.